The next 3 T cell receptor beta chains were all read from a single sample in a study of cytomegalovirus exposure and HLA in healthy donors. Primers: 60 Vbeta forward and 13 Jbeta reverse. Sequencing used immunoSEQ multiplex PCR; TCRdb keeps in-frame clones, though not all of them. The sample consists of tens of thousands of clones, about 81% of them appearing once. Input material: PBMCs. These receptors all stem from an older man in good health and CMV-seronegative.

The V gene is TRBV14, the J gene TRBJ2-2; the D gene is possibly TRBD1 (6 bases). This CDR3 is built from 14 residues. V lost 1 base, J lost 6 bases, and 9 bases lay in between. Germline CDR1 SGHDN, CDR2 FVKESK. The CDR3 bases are TGTGCCAGCAGCCAAGGGACAGCGGCCGGGGAGCTGTTTTTT. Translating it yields CASSQGTAAGELFF.

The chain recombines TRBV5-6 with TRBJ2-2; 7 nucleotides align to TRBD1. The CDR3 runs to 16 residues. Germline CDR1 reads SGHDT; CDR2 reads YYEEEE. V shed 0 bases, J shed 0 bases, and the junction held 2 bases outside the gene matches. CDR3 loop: CASSLVDRPNTGELFF. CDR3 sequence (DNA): TGTGCCAGCAGCTTGGTGGACAGGCCGAACACCGGGGAGCTGTTTTTT.

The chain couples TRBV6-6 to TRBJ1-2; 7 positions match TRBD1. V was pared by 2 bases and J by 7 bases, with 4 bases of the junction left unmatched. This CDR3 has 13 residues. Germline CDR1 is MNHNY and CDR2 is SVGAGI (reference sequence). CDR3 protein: CASSYTGASGYTF. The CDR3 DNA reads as TGTGCCAGCAGTTACACAGGGGCGAGTGGCTACACCTTC.